One and the same sample provided the 22 T cell receptor beta chains below, sequenced in a study of spatial heterogeneity in lung cancer. Using its own MiXCR run on the 5' RACE reads, TCRdb lists one record per CDR3 protein. The table has tens of thousands of distinct CDR3 sequences, around 5% seen once; the top ten hold 29%. Time point specified: sample taken at primary tumor resection. No cells were sorted before sequencing. The whole RNA sequenced was extracted from tumor, nontumor lung or frozen PBMC. Sequenced here: PBMCs, sampled at surgery. The receptors shown here come from a female donor with early-stage non-small cell lung cancer.

This clonotype is medium-sized (0.01 to 0.1%) within its sample. The chain uses TRBV12-3 or TRBV12-4 and TRBJ1-5; D uncertain. The CDR3 is 12 residues long. V gave up 6 bases and J gave up 7 bases, with 10 bases separating them. The CDR3 DNA sequence: TGTGCCAGCAGCTACCATGACCAGCCCCAGCATTTT. Its translation is CASSYHDQPQHF.

This clonotype was seen at least ten times. V is TRBV29-1 and J is TRBJ2-4; D may be TRBD1 (6 bases). The CDR3 length is 13 residues. Germline V CDR1 and CDR2: SQVTM, ANQGSEA. Trimming left V 4 bases short and J 1 base short, with 8 bases between. The CDR3 nucleotides read TGCAGCGTTGGAAGGGGGGCCAAAAACATTCAGTACTTC. It yields the protein CSVGRGAKNIQYF.

V gene TRBV30 combines with J gene TRBJ2-7, with D perhaps TRBD2 (7 bases). This CDR3 is built from 15 residues. Looked up from germline, CDR1 is GTSNPN and CDR2 is SVGIG (reference sequence). Trimming shortened V by 3 bases and J by 0 bases, and 15 bases separated the two germline ends. The CDR3 loop reads CAWSGEGGNSYEQYF. CDR3 nucleotides: TGTGCCTGGAGCGGTGAGGGGGGGAACTCCTACGAGCAGTACTTC.

At least ten counts were recorded for this clonotype. The V call is TRBV28, the J call TRBJ2-1, with D hard to call. There are 12 residues in the CDR3. Between the trimmed V and J ends, which lost 6 bases and 7 bases, there was a span of 10 bases. The germline gives CDR1 MDHEN, CDR2 SYDVKM. CDR3 region: CASRESRNEQFF. The DNA of the CDR3 is TGTGCCAGCAGGGAATCGCGAAATGAGCAGTTCTTC.

This clonotype was recorded many times. The rearrangement uses TRBV20-1 and TRBJ2-3; 10 bases are shared with TRBD2. This CDR3 is 13 amino acids long. The V segment lost 6 bases and the J segment 6 bases; nucleotides outside the gene matches: 6. Germline values: CDR1 DFQATT, CDR2 SNEGSKA (reference sequence). CDR3: CSAQREGPDTQYF. The DNA for the CDR3 is TGCAGTGCGCAGCGGGAGGGCCCGGATACGCAGTATTTT.

Sample share makes this clonotype medium-sized. The chain employs TRBV11-3 and TRBJ2-1; D is unclear. V lost 1 base and J 0 bases, leaving 10 bases between the germline ends. CDR1 is SGHNT, CDR2 YENEEA, per germline. This CDR3 is built from 16 residues. The CDR3 is CASSLAGPSSYNEQFF. DNA of the CDR3: TGTGCCAGCAGCTTAGCGGGCCCGAGCTCCTACAATGAGCAGTTCTTC.

This clonotype was recorded a few times. The chain couples TRBV15 to TRBJ1-2, with 8 nucleotides matching TRBD1. The length of the CDR3 is 12 residues. With V trimmed by 6 bases and J by 7 bases, 4 bases remained unmatched. From germline, CDR1 is LNHNV and CDR2 YYDKDF (reference sequence). CDR3: CATRTGASGYTF. The CDR3 DNA reads TGTGCCACCAGGACAGGGGCGAGTGGCTACACCTTC.

This clonotype occurred many times. This chain's CDR3 is CASSLVRGEDEQYF. DNA for the CDR3: TGTGCCAGCAGTTTAGTCAGGGGCGAGGACGAGCAGTACTTC. The chain has TRBV27 and TRBJ2-7, with D maybe TRBD1 (6 bases). V gave up 2 bases and J gave up 5 bases, with 13 bases separating them. The CDR3 has 14 amino acids. From germline, CDR1 is MNHEY and CDR2 SMNVEV (reference sequence).

The chain couples TRBV12-3 or TRBV12-4 to TRBJ1-1, with unresolved D. Trimming removed 5 bases at V and 5 bases at J, with 15 bases between. The length of the CDR3 is 14 residues. The CDR3 coding sequence is TGTGCCAGCAGTCCCGGCGCAGGTTGGACTGAAGCTTTCTTT. Translated, it gives CASSPGAGWTEAFF.

The sample holds many counts of this clonotype. One junction end does not reproduce the germline sequence, and a read error may be involved. The chain recombines TRBV11-2 with TRBJ1-2; D is possibly TRBD1 (5 bases). The CDR3 runs 13 residues. Germline CDR1 reads SGHAT; CDR2 reads FQNNGV. Here the CDR3 reads CASSSGQGASWAF. The CDR3 DNA is TGTGCCAGCAGTTCAGGGCAGGGAGCTTCTTGGGCCTTC.

The table lists this clonotype with many counts. The rearrangement links TRBV7-3 to TRBJ2-2; D may be TRBD1 (6 bases). This CDR3 has 15 residues. Trimming pared 1 base from V and 6 bases from J, leaving 12 bases between. Germline-derived CDR1 and CDR2 are SGHTA and FQGTGA. The CDR3 sequence: CASSLSPTGPGELFF. In DNA, the CDR3 is TGTGCCAGCAGCTTAAGCCCCACAGGGCCCGGGGAGCTGTTTTTT.

This clonotype was detected ten times or more. The chain joins TRBV2 to TRBJ1-5, with unresolved D. CDR1 and CDR2 from the germline V gene are SNHLY and FYNNEI. Trimming shortened V by 6 bases and J by 5 bases, and 11 bases separated the two germline ends. The CDR3 covers 13 residues. The CDR3 DNA reads TGTGCCAGCAGCGTTAGATCCGATCAGCCCCAGCATTTT. It encodes CASSVRSDQPQHF. Variable domain in full (rest from reference TRBV2 and TRBJ1-5): EPEVTQTPSHQVTQMGQEVILRCVPISNHLYFYWYRQILGQKVEFLVSFYNNEISEKSEIFDDQFSVERPDGSNFTLKIRSTKLEDSAMYFCASSVRSDQPQHFGDGTRLSIL.

This clonotype was seen at least ten times. The rearrangement links TRBV12-3 or TRBV12-4 to TRBJ1-2; D gene ambiguous. V lost 5 bases to trimming and J lost 6 bases, with 22 bases between them. The CDR3 is made up of 16 amino acids. The CDR3: CASSPYAPGLKNGYTF. CDR3 bases: TGTGCCAGCAGTCCTTACGCCCCGGGTCTCAAGAATGGCTACACCTTC.

This clonotype has ten or more counts. V is TRBV7-9 and J is TRBJ2-7; D call uncertain. The CDR3 is 13 residues long. The germline V gene encodes CDR1 SEHNR and CDR2 FQNEAQ (reference sequence). Trimming pared 5 bases from V and 4 bases from J, leaving 12 bases between. The CDR3 region has the DNA TGTGCCAGCAGCCCGCTGACTCAATACGAGCAGTACTTC. This translates into CASSPLTQYEQYF.

In its sample, this clonotype was seen a few times. The V call is TRBV15, the J call TRBJ2-2; D is perhaps TRBD2 (5 bases). V was trimmed by 5 bases and J by 2 bases, leaving 12 bases between them. The CDR3 loop spans 15 amino acids. The germline CDR1 and CDR2 sequences are LNHNV and YYDKDF (reference sequence). The CDR3 bases are TGTGCCACCAGCTTTTACGGGGTTAACACCGGGGAGCTGTTTTTT. As protein: CATSFYGVNTGELFF.

This clonotype has at least ten counts. The V call is TRBV7-2, the J call TRBJ2-1; TRBD2 agrees at 12 bases. The V and J ends lost 2 bases and 6 bases, in that order; junction bases with no gene match: 8. This CDR3 is built from 17 residues. CDR1 is SGHTA and CDR2 is FQGNSA in the germline V gene. The DNA for the CDR3 is TGTGCCAGCAGCTTATTTTGGGTGACTAGCGGGGGCAATGAGCAGTTCTTC. It is translated as CASSLFWVTSGGNEQFF.

This clonotype was counted ten times or more. The gene calls are TRBV20-1 and TRBJ1-1; no reliable D call. This CDR3 is 12 amino acids long. V lost 5 bases and J 11 bases, leaving 18 bases between the germline ends. CDR1 and CDR2 from the germline V gene are DFQATT and SNEGSKA (reference sequence). CDR3 DNA sequence: TGCAGTGCTCCTCCTGTGAGGGCTAGGGCTTTCTTT. Translating it yields CSAPPVRARAFF.

The chain links TRBV25-1 to TRBJ1-1; 10 bases align to TRBD1. CDR3 length: 15 amino acids. Germline V gene sequence: CDR1 MGHDK, CDR2 SYGVNS. Trimming removed 3 bases from V and 4 bases from J; junction bases left unmatched: 5. This CDR3 reads CASSDDRGPGTEAFF. The CDR3 DNA reads as TGTGCCAGCAGTGATGACAGGGGGCCGGGCACTGAAGCTTTCTTT.

This clonotype was counted at least ten times. This chain uses TRBV7-9 with TRBJ2-5; D may be TRBD1 or TRBD2 (5 bases each). V dropped 2 bases and J dropped 5 bases, with 18 bases sitting between them. CDR3 length: 16 amino acids. Germline CDR1 and CDR2: SEHNR and FQNEAQ (reference sequence). The CDR3 nucleotides are TGTGCCAGCAGCTTAACATCGGGGCGAGGTGGGGAGACCCAGTACTTC. It translates to CASSLTSGRGGETQYF. Combining the CDR3 with reference TRBV7-9 and TRBJ2-5 gives the whole variable domain DTGVSQNPRHKITKRGQNVTFRCDPISEHNRLYWYRQTLGQGPEFLTYFQNEAQLEKSRLLSDRFSAERPKGSFSTLEIQRTEQGDSAMYLCASSLTSGRGGETQYFGPGTRLLVL.

This clonotype was found many times. J is TRBJ2-1 and V is TRBV5-1; possible D gene TRBD1, 5 bases. The V gene's germline CDR1 is SGHRS and CDR2 YFSETQ. V was clipped by 4 bases and J by 2 bases, with 10 bases between them. The CDR3 runs to 14 residues. The DNA for the CDR3 is TGCGCCAGCAGCGCGGACATCACCTACAATGAGCAGTTCTTC. This gives the protein CASSADITYNEQFF.

In regard to this clonotype: The junction shows a germline mismatch at one end, possibly a read error. The J gene is TRBJ1-1, the V gene TRBV24-1; D ambiguous. The length of the CDR3 is 13 residues. CDR1 is KGHDR, CDR2 SFDVKD, per germline. The CDR3 loop is CATSPPGNAEAFF. In DNA, the CDR3 is TGTGCCACCAGTCCCCCCGGGAACGCTGAAGCTTTCTTT.

This clonotype was counted at least ten times. The J gene is TRBJ1-1, the V gene TRBV7-9; D gene uncertain. Germline V gene lookup returns CDR1 SEHNR and CDR2 FQNEAQ (reference sequence). V was cut by 4 bases and J by 7 bases, with 13 bases left in between. The CDR3 sequence is 13 residues long. CDR3 nucleotide sequence: TGTGCCAGCAGCTCCAATAATAACGATGAAGCTTTCTTT. It yields the protein CASSSNNNDEAFF.